The next 24 T cell receptor beta chains were all read from a single sample in a study of T cells in Graves' hyperthyroidism and ophthalmopathy. RNA transcripts served as the template for amplifying TCR beta CDR3 regions. HTBI primers were used for first-round RT-PCR of the TCR CDR3. One entry per CDR3 protein results from TCRdb running MiXCR on the multiplex PCR reads. The sample lists under 650,000 distinct CDR3 sequences; about 17% were seen once. Sequencing input: blood. Every receptor here comes from a woman aged 25 to 39 with Graves' hyperthyroidism.

Many counts were recorded for this clonotype. The J gene is TRBJ2-7, the V gene TRBV6-2 or TRBV6-3; a weak D match, TRBD2 (6 bases). The V gene lost 2 bases and the J gene lost 1 base, with 9 bases spanning the gap. This CDR3 has 14 amino acids. Per the germline V gene, CDR1 is MNHEY and CDR2 is SVGEGT. The CDR3 bases are TGTGCCAGCAGTTACACGGGACTTTCCTACGAGCAGTACTTC. Protein product: CASSYTGLSYEQYF.

V is TRBV29-1 and J is TRBJ2-7; 11 bases match TRBD2. The J segment lost 7 bases and the V segment lost 7 bases, leaving 15 bases of the junction unmatched. Germline CDR1 reads SQVTM; CDR2 reads ANQGSEA. The CDR3 length is 15 residues. In DNA form, the CDR3 reads TGCAGCGCCCCCAGTATACTAGCGGGAGTGAGAGAGCAGTACTTC. This encodes CSAPSILAGVREQYF.

The table lists this clonotype with a few counts. This chain links TRBV6-1 with TRBJ2-4; D is perhaps TRBD1 (6 bases). Germline CDR1 is MNHNS and CDR2 is SASEGT. V lost 7 bases to trimming and J lost 2 bases, with 15 bases between them. CDR3 size: 15 residues. The chain's CDR3 is CASTRDKRSKNIQYF. For the CDR3, the DNA is TGTGCCAGCACCCGGGACAAACGATCCAAAAACATTCAGTACTTC.

This clonotype was observed a handful of times. The genes are TRBV10-3 and TRBJ2-5; unclear D gene. Trimming stripped 8 bases from V and 5 bases from J, with 18 bases between. CDR3 length: 14 amino acids. Germline V CDR1 and CDR2: ENHRY, SYGVKD. CDR3 region: CAISRTADGETQYF. The DNA of the CDR3 is TGTGCCATCTCTCGCACGGCCGACGGGGAGACCCAGTACTTC.

This clonotype was seen only once. A much larger clone differs by one base, so this may be a read error. V gene TRBV7-8 combines with J gene TRBJ2-7; 13 bases are a match to TRBD2. The CDR3 runs to 15 residues. Germline V gene sequence: CDR1 SGHVS, CDR2 FQNEAQ. The CDR3 coding sequence is TGTGCCAGCAGCCCCCAACTAGCGGGAGGGTACGAGCAGGACTTC. Translating gives CASSPQLAGGYEQDF. Based on the CDR3 plus reference TRBV7-8 and TRBJ2-7, the full variable domain is GAGVSQSPRYKVAKRGQDVALRCDPISGHVSLFWYQQALGQGPEFLTYFQNEAQLDKSGLPSDRFFAERPEGSVSTLKIQRTQQEDSAVYLCASSPQLAGGYEQDFGPGTRLTVT.

This clonotype was picked up many times. The rearrangement uses TRBV12-3 or TRBV12-4 and TRBJ1-3; perhaps TRBD1 as D (5 bases). The CDR3 runs to 18 residues. V dropped 7 bases and J dropped 0 bases, with 22 bases sitting between them. The CDR3 sequence: CASTQGLGVKSSGNTIYF. For the CDR3, the DNA is TGTGCCAGCACCCAGGGCCTGGGGGTTAAGAGCTCTGGAAACACCATATATTTT.

The table lists this clonotype with many counts. V gene TRBV7-3 combines with J gene TRBJ2-7, with D possibly TRBD2 on 5 matching bases. Looked up from germline, CDR1 is SGHTA and CDR2 is FQGTGA. V was trimmed by 2 bases and J by 5 bases, leaving 16 bases between them. CDR3 length: 15 residues. Here the CDR3 DNA reads TGTGCCAGCAGCTTAGGAGCGAGCGGTGCCAACGAGCAGTACTTC. Its translation is CASSLGASGANEQYF.

This clonotype came up many times. The V gene is TRBV6-1, the J gene TRBJ1-1; unclear D gene. Trimming cost V 4 bases and J 1 base, with 13 bases left between them. Germline V lookup: CDR1 MNHNS, CDR2 SASEGT. The CDR3 runs 15 residues. DNA of the CDR3: TGTGCCAGCAGTGCCAAGAAAGCAGGGAACACTGAAGCTTTCTTT. As protein: CASSAKKAGNTEAFF.

As for this clonotype: A read error may explain this, as a much larger clone is one base away. V gene TRBV28 combines with J gene TRBJ2-3; D is uncertain. Trimming removed 7 bases at V and 4 bases at J, with 15 bases between. Germline V lookup: CDR1 MDHEN, CDR2 SYDVKM. This CDR3 contains 14 residues. The CDR3 region has the DNA TGTGCCAGCAATCTATTCGGAATCGCAGATACGCAGTATTTT. It specifies CASNLFGIADTQYF. Full variable domain (missing parts from reference TRBV28 and TRBJ2-3): DVKVTQSSRYLVKRTGEKVFLECVQDMDHENMFWYRQDPGLGLRLIYFSYDVKMKEKGDIPEGYSVSREKKERFSLILESASTNQTSMYLCASNLFGIADTQYFGPGTRLTVL.

This clonotype occurred many times. The chain has TRBV28 and TRBJ1-2; unclear D gene. Germline CDR1 MDHEN, CDR2 SYDVKM. Trimming removed 1 base from V and 6 bases from J, with 15 bases in between. The CDR3 runs 15 residues. Here the CDR3 DNA reads TGTGCCAGCAGTTTATATGGGCCAGCAACTGATGGCTACACCTTC. Protein: CASSLYGPATDGYTF.

The V and J genes are TRBV9 and TRBJ2-2; 12 bases match TRBD2. Germline V gene lookup returns CDR1 SGDLS and CDR2 YYNGEE. The CDR3 loop spans 15 amino acids. With V trimmed by 5 bases and J by 6 bases, 5 bases remained unmatched. The DNA for the CDR3 is TGTGCCAGCAGTACGACTAGCGGGAGTGCCGGGGAGCTGTTTTTT. It codes for CASSTTSGSAGELFF.

This clonotype has a handful of counts. CDR3 sequence (DNA): TGCGCCAGCAGCTTGTCCTGGGCCTACGAGCAGTACTTC. This encodes CASSLSWAYEQYF. This chain uses TRBV5-1 with TRBJ2-7; D gene uncertain. There are 13 residues in the CDR3. Looked up from germline, CDR1 is SGHRS and CDR2 is YFSETQ. Trimming pared 1 base from V and 2 bases from J, leaving 7 bases between. The variable domain in full, with the rest retrieved from reference TRBV5-1 and TRBJ2-7, is KAGVTQTPRYLIKTRGQQVTLSCSPISGHRSVSWYQQTPGQGLQFLFEYFSETQRNKGNFPGRFSGRQFSNSRSEMNVSTLELGDSALYLCASSLSWAYEQYFGPGTRLTVT.

The table lists this clonotype with many counts. The chain is built from TRBV28 and TRBJ1-2; D remains unclear. Trimming cost V 5 bases and J 5 bases, with 9 bases left between them. The CDR3 spans 12 residues. Germline CDR1 is MDHEN and CDR2 is SYDVKM. The CDR3 region has the DNA TGTGCCAGCAGTCCTAGGCAATATGGCTACACCTTC. It codes for CASSPRQYGYTF.

A few counts support this clonotype. The chain has TRBV29-1 and TRBJ1-2; possibly TRBD1 for D (5 bases). Germline CDR1 and CDR2: SQVTM and ANQGSEA. V was cut by 2 bases and J by 7 bases, with 8 bases left in between. The CDR3 spans 11 residues. CDR3 coding DNA: TGCAGCGTTGAATTAGGGGTTGGCTACACCTTC. Residues: CSVELGVGYTF.

The genes are TRBV7-3 and TRBJ2-7; 7 bases are shared with TRBD2. The CDR3 has 14 residues. Germline V gives CDR1 SGHTA, CDR2 FQGTGA. V lost 5 bases and J lost 2; bases outside the gene matches: 6. The CDR3 here is CASSRSGSTYEQYF. Here the CDR3 DNA reads TGTGCCAGCAGCCGTAGCGGGTCCACCTACGAGCAGTACTTC.

Ten or more counts support this clonotype. J is TRBJ2-1 and V is TRBV11-3; D gene uncertain. The CDR3 is 16 residues long. Germline V CDR1 and CDR2: SGHNT, YENEEA. The V gene lost 4 bases and the J gene lost 7 bases, with 20 bases spanning the gap. CDR3 in DNA: TGTGCCAGCAGCTCGGAACCGGCCGCGGTCAGGAATGAGCAGTTCTTC. Translated, it gives CASSSEPAAVRNEQFF. The full variable domain, its missing parts supplied by reference TRBV11-3 and TRBJ2-1, is EAGVVQSPRYKIIEKKQPVAFWCNPISGHNTLYWYLQNLGQGPELLIRYENEEAVDDSQLPKDRFSAERLKGVDSTLKIQPAELGDSAVYLCASSSEPAAVRNEQFFGPGTRLTVL.

This clonotype was seen more than once but under ten times. The chain links TRBV2 to TRBJ1-1, with a weak D call TRBD1 (6 bases). This CDR3 contains 12 residues. The V gene's germline CDR1 is SNHLY and CDR2 FYNNEI. The ends were cut back, 2 bases at V and 9 bases at J, with 10 bases in the middle. DNA of the CDR3: TGTGCCAGCAGTGAAAGGACAGCACAAGCTTTCTTT. Protein sequence: CASSERTAQAFF.

This clonotype showed up just a few times. The chain links TRBV29-1 to TRBJ2-3; D may be TRBD1 (6 bases). Germline CDR1 reads SQVTM; CDR2 reads ANQGSEA. V lost 7 bases, J lost 3 bases, and 11 bases lay in between. The CDR3 is 12 residues long. In DNA, the CDR3 is TGCAGCGCTACGCAGGGGACAGATACGCAGTATTTT. Protein sequence: CSATQGTDTQYF.

Only a few counts were recorded for this clonotype. The rearrangement joins TRBV19 to TRBJ1-5, with D possibly TRBD1 on 6 matching bases. This CDR3 contains 14 residues. The germline gives CDR1 LNHDA, CDR2 SQIVND (reference sequence). V shed 5 bases and J shed 4 bases, with 12 bases lying between them. The CDR3 region is CASSLDRFNQPQHF. The CDR3 DNA reads TGTGCCAGTAGTCTGGACAGATTTAATCAGCCCCAGCATTTT.

The V and J genes are TRBV15 and TRBJ1-5; tentative D call: TRBD1 (5 bases). There are 18 residues in the CDR3. Per germline, CDR1 LNHNV and CDR2 YYDKDF (reference sequence). V was trimmed by 0 bases and J by 3 bases, leaving 18 bases between them. The CDR3 DNA reads TGTGCCACCAGCAGAGATGGGGGGTTCCAAGGCATCAATCAGCCCCAGCATTTT. This translates into CATSRDGGFQGINQPQHF.

The V call is TRBV12-3 or TRBV12-4, the J call TRBJ1-1, with 7 positions matching TRBD1. The ends lost 4 bases at V and 4 bases at J; junction bases unmatched: 9. The CDR3 sequence is 15 residues long. The CDR3: CASSSPTGKFTEAFF. In DNA, the CDR3 is TGTGCCAGCAGTTCACCGACAGGGAAATTCACTGAAGCTTTCTTT.

The chain uses TRBV24-1 and TRBJ2-2; no reliable D call. Trimming pared 5 bases from V and 5 bases from J, leaving 8 bases between. The CDR3 has 13 amino acids. Germline CDR1 and CDR2: KGHDR and SFDVKD. The CDR3 region is CATSVETTGELFF. CDR3 nucleotides: TGTGCCACCAGTGTGGAGACGACCGGGGAGCTGTTTTTT.

This clonotype was detected only a few times. J is TRBJ1-1 and V is TRBV5-1; D is undetermined. The CDR3 sequence is 13 residues long. V gave up 3 bases and J gave up 4 bases, with 10 bases separating them. Germline lookup yields CDR1 SGHRS and CDR2 YFSETQ. CDR3: CASSYGTGTEAFF. CDR3 nucleotide sequence: TGCGCCAGCAGCTACGGAACCGGCACTGAAGCTTTCTTT.

This clonotype was observed at least ten times. The CDR3 nucleotides are TGTGCCTGGAGGCGGGGGTTGCAGCAGTACTTC. Protein sequence: CAWRRGLQQYF. This sequence joins TRBV30 and TRBJ2-7, with 7 bases aligning to TRBD2. V lost 3 bases to trimming and J lost 8 bases; unmatched junction nucleotides: 4. The CDR3 contains 11 residues. Germline V gene lookup returns CDR1 GTSNPN and CDR2 SVGIG (reference sequence). The complete variable domain, with remaining parts taken from reference TRBV30 and TRBJ2-7, reads SQTIHQWPATLVQPVGSPLSLECTVEGTSNPNLYWYRQAAGRGLQLLFYSVGIGQISSEVPQNLSASRPQDRQFILSSKKLLLSDSGFYLCAWRRGLQQYFGPGTRLTVT.